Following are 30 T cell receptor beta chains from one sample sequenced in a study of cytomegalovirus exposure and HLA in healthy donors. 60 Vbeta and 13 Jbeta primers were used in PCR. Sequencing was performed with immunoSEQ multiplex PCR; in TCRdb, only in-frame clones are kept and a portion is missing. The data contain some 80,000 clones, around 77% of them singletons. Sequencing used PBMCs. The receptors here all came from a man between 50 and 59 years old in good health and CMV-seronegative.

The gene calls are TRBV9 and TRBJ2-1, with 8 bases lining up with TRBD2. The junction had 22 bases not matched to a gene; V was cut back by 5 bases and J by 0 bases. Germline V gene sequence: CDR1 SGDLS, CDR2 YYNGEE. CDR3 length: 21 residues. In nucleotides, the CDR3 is TGTGCCAGCAGTGAACCCGCCCAGCGGGGGCCTAAAGACAGCTCCTACAATGAGCAGTTCTTC. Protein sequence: CASSEPAQRGPKDSSYNEQFF.

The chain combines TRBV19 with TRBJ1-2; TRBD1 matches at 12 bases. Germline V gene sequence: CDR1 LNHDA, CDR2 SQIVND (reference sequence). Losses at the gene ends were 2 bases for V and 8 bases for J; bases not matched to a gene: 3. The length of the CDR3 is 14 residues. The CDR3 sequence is CASSIWGTGGGYTF. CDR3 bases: TGTGCCAGTAGTATATGGGGGACAGGGGGCGGCTACACCTTC.

CDR3 in amino acids: CASNPSGGPGDTQYF. The CDR3 DNA reads as TGTGCCAGCAACCCTAGCGGGGGGCCTGGAGATACGCAGTATTTT. The chain has TRBV7-9 and TRBJ2-3; 11 bases fit TRBD2. V was pared by 7 bases and J by 5 bases, with 8 bases of the junction left unmatched. Germline V gives CDR1 SEHNR, CDR2 FQNEAQ (reference sequence). The CDR3 extends over 15 amino acids.

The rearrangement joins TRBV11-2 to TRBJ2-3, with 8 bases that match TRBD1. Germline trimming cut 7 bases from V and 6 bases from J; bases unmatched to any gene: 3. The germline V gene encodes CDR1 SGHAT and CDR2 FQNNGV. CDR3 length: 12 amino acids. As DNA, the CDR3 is TGTGCCAGCACCGCAGGGGGCGATACGCAGTATTTT. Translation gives CASTAGGDTQYF.

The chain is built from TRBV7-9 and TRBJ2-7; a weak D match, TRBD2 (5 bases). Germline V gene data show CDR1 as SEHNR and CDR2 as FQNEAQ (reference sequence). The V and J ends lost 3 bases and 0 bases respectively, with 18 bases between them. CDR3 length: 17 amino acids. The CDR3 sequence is CASSLGSWGVASYEQYF. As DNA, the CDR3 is TGTGCCAGCAGCTTGGGGTCGTGGGGAGTCGCCTCCTACGAGCAGTACTTC.

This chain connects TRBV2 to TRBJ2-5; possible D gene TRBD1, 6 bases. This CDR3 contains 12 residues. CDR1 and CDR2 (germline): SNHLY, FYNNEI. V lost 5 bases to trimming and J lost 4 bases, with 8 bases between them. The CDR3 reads CASSTGLETQYF. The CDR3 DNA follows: TGTGCCAGCAGTACAGGGTTAGAGACCCAGTACTTC. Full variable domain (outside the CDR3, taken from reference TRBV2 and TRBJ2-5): EPEVTQTPSHQVTQMGQEVILRCVPISNHLYFYWYRQILGQKVEFLVSFYNNEISEKSEIFDDQFSVERPDGSNFTLKIRSTKLEDSAMYFCASSTGLETQYFGPGTRLLVL.

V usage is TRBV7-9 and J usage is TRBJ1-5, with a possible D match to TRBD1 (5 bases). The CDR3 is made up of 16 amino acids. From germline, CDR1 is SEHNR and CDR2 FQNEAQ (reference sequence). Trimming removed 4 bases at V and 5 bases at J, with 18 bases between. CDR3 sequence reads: CASSSHMGGRDQPQHF. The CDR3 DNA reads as TGTGCCAGCAGCTCCCATATGGGGGGGAGGGATCAGCCCCAGCATTTT.

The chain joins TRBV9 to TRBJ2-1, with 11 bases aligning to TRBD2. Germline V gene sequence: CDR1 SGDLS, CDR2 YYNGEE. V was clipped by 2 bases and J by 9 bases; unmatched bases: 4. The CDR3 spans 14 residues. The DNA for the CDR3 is TGTGCCAGCAGCGTTAGCGGGGGGGATTCTGAGCAGTTCTTC. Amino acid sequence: CASSVSGGDSEQFF.

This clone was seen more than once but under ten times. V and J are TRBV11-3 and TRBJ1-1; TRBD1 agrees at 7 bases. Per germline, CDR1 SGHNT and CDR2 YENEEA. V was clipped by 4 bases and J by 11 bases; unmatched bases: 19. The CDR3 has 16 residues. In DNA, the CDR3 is TGTGCCAGCAGCTCCCATCAAGCCGAGGAGGACAGGCGGGCTTTCTTT. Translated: CASSSHQAEEDRRAFF.

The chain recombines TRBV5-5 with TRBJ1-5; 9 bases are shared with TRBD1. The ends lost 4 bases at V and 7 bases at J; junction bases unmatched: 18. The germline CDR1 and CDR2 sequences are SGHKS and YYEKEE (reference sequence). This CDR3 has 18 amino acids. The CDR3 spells CASSHLEVDRGTGQPQHF. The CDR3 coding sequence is TGTGCCAGCAGCCACCTAGAAGTGGACAGGGGAACTGGCCAGCCCCAGCATTTT.

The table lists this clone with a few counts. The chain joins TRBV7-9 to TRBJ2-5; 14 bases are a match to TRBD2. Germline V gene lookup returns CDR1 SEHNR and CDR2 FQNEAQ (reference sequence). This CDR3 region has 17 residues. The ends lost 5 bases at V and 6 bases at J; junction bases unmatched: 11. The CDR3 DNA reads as TGTGCCAGCAGCCCCCCGGGACTAGCGGGGGCTGTAAAGACCCAGTACTTC. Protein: CASSPPGLAGAVKTQYF. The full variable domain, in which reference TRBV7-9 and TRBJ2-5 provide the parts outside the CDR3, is DTGVSQNPRHKITKRGQNVTFRCDPISEHNRLYWYRQTLGQGPEFLTYFQNEAQLEKSRLLSDRFSAERPKGSFSTLEIQRTEQGDSAMYLCASSPPGLAGAVKTQYFGPGTRLLVL.

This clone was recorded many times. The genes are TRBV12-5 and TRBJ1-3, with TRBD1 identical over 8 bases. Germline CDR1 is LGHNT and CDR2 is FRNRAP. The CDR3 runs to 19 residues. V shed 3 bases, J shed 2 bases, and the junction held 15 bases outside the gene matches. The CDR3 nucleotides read TGTGCTAGTGGTTTAGCCGGGACAGGCTTCTTGGTTGCTGGAAACACCATATATTTT. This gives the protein CASGLAGTGFLVAGNTIYF.

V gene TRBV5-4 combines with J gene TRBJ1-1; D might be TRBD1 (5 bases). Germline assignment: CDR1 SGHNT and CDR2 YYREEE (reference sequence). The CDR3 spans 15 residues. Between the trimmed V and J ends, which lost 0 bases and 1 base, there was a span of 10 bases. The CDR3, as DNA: TGTGCCAGCAGCTTGGCAGGGTTTAGGAACACTGAAGCTTTCTTT. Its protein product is CASSLAGFRNTEAFF.

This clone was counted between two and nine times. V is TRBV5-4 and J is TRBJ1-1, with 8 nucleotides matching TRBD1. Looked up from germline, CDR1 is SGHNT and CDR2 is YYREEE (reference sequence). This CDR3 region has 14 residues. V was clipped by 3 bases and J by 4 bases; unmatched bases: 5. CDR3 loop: CASSSGQGTTEAFF. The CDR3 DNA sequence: TGTGCCAGCAGCTCCGGACAGGGAACCACTGAAGCTTTCTTT.

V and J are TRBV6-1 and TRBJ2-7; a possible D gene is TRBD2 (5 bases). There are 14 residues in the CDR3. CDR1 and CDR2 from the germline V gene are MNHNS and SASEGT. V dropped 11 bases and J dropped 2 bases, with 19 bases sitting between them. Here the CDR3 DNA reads TGTGCCTCGAGGGTGGCGGTATCCACCTACGAGCAGTACTTC. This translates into CASRVAVSTYEQYF.

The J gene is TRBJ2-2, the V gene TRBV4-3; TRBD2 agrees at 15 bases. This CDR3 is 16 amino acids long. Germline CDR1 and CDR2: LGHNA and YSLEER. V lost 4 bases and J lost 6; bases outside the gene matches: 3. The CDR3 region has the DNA TGCGCCAGCAGCCCCGGACTAGCGGGGGGGCCCGGGGAGCTGTTTTTT. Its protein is CASSPGLAGGPGELFF.

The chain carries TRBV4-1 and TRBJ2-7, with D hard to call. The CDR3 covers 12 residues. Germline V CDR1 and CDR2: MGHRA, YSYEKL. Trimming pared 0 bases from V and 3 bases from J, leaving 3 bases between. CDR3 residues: CASSQDGYEQYF. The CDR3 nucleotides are TGCGCCAGCAGCCAAGACGGCTACGAGCAGTACTTC.

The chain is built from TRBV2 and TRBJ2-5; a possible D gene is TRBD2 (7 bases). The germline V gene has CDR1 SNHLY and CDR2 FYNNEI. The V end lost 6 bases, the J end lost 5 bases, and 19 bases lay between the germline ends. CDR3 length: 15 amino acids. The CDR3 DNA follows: TGTGCCAGCAGACGAAGGGGGGGGATGGGCGAGACCCAGTACTTC. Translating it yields CASRRRGGMGETQYF.

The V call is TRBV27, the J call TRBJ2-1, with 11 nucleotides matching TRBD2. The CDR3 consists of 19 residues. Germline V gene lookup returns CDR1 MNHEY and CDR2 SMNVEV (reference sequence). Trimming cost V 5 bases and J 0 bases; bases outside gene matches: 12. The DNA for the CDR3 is TGTGCCAGCAGTCTTTTTGGGACTAGCGGACGAAGCTCCTACAATGAGCAGTTCTTC. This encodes CASSLFGTSGRSSYNEQFF.

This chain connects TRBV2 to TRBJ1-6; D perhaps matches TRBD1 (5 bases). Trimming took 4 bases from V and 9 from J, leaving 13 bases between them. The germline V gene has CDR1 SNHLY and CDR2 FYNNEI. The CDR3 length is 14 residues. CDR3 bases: TGTGCCAGCAGTGTGGCAGGGATCGCTTCACCCCTCCACTTT. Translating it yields CASSVAGIASPLHF. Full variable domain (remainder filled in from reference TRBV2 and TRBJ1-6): EPEVTQTPSHQVTQMGQEVILRCVPISNHLYFYWYRQILGQKVEFLVSFYNNEISEKSEIFDDQFSVERPDGSNFTLKIRSTKLEDSAMYFCASSVAGIASPLHFGNGTRLTVT.

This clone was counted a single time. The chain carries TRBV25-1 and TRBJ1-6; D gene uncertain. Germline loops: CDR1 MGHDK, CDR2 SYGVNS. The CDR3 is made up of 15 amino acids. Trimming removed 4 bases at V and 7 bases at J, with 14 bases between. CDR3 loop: CASSAQTGNNSPLHF. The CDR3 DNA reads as TGTGCCAGCAGTGCCCAGACGGGGAACAATTCACCCCTCCACTTT.

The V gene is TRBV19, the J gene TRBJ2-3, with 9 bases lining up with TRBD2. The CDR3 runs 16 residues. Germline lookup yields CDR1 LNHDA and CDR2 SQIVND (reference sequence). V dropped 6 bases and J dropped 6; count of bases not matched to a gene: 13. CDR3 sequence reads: CASRAGDSGGRDTQYF. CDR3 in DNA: TGTGCCAGTAGGGCCGGGGATAGCGGGGGCCGGGATACGCAGTATTTT.

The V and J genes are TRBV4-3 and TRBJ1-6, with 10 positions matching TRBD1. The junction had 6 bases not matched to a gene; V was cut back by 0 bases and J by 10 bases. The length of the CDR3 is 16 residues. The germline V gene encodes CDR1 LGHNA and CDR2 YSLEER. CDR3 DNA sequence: TGCGCCAGCAGCCAAGAGGTCGGGACAGGGGTGTCACCCCTCCACTTT. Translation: CASSQEVGTGVSPLHF.

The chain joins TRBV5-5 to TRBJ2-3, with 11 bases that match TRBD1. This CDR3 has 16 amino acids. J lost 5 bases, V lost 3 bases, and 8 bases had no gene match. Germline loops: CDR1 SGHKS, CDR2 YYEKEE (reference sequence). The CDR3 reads CASSSAGTGGRDTQYF. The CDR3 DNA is TGTGCCAGCAGCTCCGCGGGGACAGGGGGTCGAGATACGCAGTATTTT.

CDR3 bases: TGTGCCAGCAGCTTAGGACTGGTCGGTAACACTGAAGCTTTCTTT. It specifies CASSLGLVGNTEAFF. The genes are TRBV7-8 and TRBJ1-1; D is undetermined. CDR1 is SGHVS and CDR2 is FQNEAQ in the germline V gene. The CDR3 runs 15 residues. Deletions cut 1 base from V and 2 bases from J, with 11 bases between.

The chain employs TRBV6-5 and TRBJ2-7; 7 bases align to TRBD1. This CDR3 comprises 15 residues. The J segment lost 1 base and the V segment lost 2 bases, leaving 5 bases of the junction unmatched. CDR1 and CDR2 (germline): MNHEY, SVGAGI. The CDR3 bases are TGTGCCAGCAGTTACGGCACAGGGGCGTCCTACGAGCAGTACTTC. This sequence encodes CASSYGTGASYEQYF.

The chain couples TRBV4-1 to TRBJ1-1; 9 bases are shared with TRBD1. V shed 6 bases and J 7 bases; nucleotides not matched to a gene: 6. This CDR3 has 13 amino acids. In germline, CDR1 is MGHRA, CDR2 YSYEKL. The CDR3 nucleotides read TGCGCCAGCAGAATCACAGGGGGCTTTGAAGCTTTCTTT. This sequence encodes CASRITGGFEAFF.

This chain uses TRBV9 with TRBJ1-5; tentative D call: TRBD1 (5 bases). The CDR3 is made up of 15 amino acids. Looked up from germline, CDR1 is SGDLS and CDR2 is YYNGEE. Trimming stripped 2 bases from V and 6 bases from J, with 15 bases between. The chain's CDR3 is CASSVGGGAGQPQHF. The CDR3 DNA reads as TGTGCCAGCAGCGTCGGGGGAGGGGCGGGTCAGCCCCAGCATTTT. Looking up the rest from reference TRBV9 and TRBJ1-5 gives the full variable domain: DSGVTQTPKHLITATGQRVTLRCSPRSGDLSVYWYQQSLDQGLQFLIQYYNGEERAKGNILERFSAQQFPDLHSELNLSSLELGDSALYFCASSVGGGAGQPQHFGDGTRLSIL.

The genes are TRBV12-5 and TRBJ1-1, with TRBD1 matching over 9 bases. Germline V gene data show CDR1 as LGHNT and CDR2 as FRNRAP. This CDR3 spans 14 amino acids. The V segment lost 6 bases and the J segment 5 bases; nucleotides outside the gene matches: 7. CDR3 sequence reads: CASGHGQGRTEAFF. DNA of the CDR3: TGTGCTAGTGGCCATGGACAGGGGAGAACTGAAGCTTTCTTT.

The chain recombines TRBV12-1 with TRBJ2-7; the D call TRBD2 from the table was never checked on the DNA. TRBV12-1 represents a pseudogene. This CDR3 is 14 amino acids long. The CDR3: CASSLLGWRVEQYF. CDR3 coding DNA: TGTGCCAGCAGCCTCTTAGGATGGCGGGTCGAGCAGTACTTC.